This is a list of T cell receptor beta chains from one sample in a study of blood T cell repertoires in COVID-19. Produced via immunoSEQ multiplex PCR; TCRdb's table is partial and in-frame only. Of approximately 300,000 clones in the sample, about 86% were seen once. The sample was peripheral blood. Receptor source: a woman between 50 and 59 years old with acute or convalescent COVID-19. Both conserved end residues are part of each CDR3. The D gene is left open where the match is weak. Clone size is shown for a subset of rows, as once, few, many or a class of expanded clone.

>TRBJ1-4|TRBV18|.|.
TGTGCCAGCTCACTTGGAGGAGGAGGAGGGCTGTTTTTT
CASSLGGGGGLFF
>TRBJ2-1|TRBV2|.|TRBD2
TGTGCCAGCATTGGAACTAGCGGGGAGTACAATGAGCAGTTCTTC
CASIGTSGEYNEQFF
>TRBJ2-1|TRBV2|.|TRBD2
TGTGCCAGCCGAGTAGCGGGAGAATACAATGAGCAGTTCTTC
CASRVAGEYNEQFF
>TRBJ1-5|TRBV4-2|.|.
TGTGCCAGCAGCCAAGATTATCAGGGTTATCAGCCCCAGCATTTT
CASSQDYQGYQPQHF
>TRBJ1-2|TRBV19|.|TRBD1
TGTGCCAGTAAAGGGACAGGGTCTCGAGGCTACACCTTC
CASKGTGSRGYTF
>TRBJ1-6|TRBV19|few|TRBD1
TGTGCCAGTAGTATCCAGGGACAGCTCCTTTCACCCCTCCACTTT
CASSIQGQLLSPLHF
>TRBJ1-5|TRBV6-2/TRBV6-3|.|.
TGTGCCAGCAGTTACTCAGTCAGATATAGCAATCAGCCCCAGCATTTT
CASSYSVRYSNQPQHF
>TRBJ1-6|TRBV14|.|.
TGTGCCAGCAGGCGGGACTCACAATCACCCCTCCACTTT
CASRRDSQSPLHF
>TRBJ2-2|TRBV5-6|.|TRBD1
TGTGCCAGCAGCTTCGGGACAGGGGTGGCCGGGGAGCTGTTTTTT
CASSFGTGVAGELFF
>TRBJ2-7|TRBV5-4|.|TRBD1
TGTGCCAGCAGCTCAAAAAATACAGGGGCCTCCTACGAGCAGTACTTC
CASSSKNTGASYEQYF
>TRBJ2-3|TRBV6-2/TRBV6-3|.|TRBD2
TGTGCCAGCAGTTTGGTAGCGGGGGGCACAGATACGCAGTATTTT
CASSLVAGGTDTQYF
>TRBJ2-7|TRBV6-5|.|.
TGTGCCAGCAGTTACGGAGGGTCCGGCCGGAGGGAGCAGTACTTC
CASSYGGSGRREQYF
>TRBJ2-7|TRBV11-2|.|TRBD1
TGTGCCAGCAGCTTTCAGGCAGGGGGCAACGAGCAGTACTTC
CASSFQAGGNEQYF
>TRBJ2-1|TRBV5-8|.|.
TGTGCCAGCAGCCCGGAGGGCCCCTACAATGAGCAGTTCTTC
CASSPEGPYNEQFF
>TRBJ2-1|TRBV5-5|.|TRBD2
TGTGCCAGCAGCTTGGATAGCGGGAATCGCAATGAGCAGTTCTTC
CASSLDSGNRNEQFF
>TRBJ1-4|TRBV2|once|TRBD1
TGTGCCGACAGGGTAGGGGGAACTAATGAAAAACTGTTTTTT
CADRVGGTNEKLFF
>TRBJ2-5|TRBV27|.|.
TGTGCCAGCAGTTTATGGGTCGGAGGGGAGAGAGAGACCCAGTACTTC
CASSLWVGGERETQYF
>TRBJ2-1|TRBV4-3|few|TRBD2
TGCGCCAGCAGCCGCCAGCGGGAGCGGGGCAATGAGCAGTTCTTC
CASSRQRERGNEQFF
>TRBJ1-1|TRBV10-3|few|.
TGTGCCATCAGTGAGTCGGCGGAGGGTGAAGCTTTCTTT
CAISESAEGEAFF
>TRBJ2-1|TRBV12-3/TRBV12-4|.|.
TGTGCCAGCAGGCTAGAGGTGGGTGAGCAGTTCTTC
CASRLEVGEQFF
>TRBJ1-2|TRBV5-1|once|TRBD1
TGCGCCAGCAGCTTGGGCGGGACAGGCTATGGCTACACCTTC
CASSLGGTGYGYTF
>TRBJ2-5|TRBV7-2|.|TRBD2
TGTGCCAGCAGACAGACTAGCGCCCAAGAGACCCAGTACTTC
CASRQTSAQETQYF
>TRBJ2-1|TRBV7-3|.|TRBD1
TGTGCCAGCAGCACCAATCAAGGGGGCGAGCAGTTCTTC
CASSTNQGGEQFF
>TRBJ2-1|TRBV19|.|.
TGTGCCAGCAAGGGGCAGGCCGTCTACAATGAGCAGTTCTTC
CASKGQAVYNEQFF
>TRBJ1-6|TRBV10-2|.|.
TGCGCCAGCAGTGAGGGGGAGAATTCACCCCTCCACTTT
CASSEGENSPLHF
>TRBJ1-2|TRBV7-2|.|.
TGTGCCAGCAGCTTAGTTGGGGCTGGCGGGGGGGAAGCTAACTATGGCTACACCTTC
CASSLVGAGGGEANYGYTF
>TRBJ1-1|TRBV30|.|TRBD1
TGTGCCTGGAGCGGACAGGTGAACACTGAAGCTTTCTTT
CAWSGQVNTEAFF
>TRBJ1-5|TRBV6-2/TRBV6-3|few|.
TGTGCCAGCAGTTACTCGGCCTCATATAGCAATCAGCCCCAGCATTTT
CASSYSASYSNQPQHF
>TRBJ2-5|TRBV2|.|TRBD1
TGTGCCAGCAGTGGACAGGGGTCGGAGACCCAGTACTTC
CASSGQGSETQYF
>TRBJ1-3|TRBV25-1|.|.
TGTGCCAGCAGTGAACACAGCCTAAGCTCTGGAAACACCATATATTTT
CASSEHSLSSGNTIYF
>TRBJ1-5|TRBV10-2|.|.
TGCGCCAGCAGTGATTCAGGGGAGTTAGAGCCCCAGCATTTT
CASSDSGELEPQHF
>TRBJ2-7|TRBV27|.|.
TGTGCCAGCAGTTTAGCGGGGGCGTTAATGTACGAGCAGTACTTC
CASSLAGALMYEQYF
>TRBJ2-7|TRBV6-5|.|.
TGTGCCAGCAGCGGGGTAGGCGAGCAGTACTTC
CASSGVGEQYF
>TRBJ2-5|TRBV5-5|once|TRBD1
TGTGCCAGCAGCCTTAGAGGTGGACAGGGAATCCTACAGACCCAGTACTTC
CASSLRGGQGILQTQYF
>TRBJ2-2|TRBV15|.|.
TGTGCCACCAGCAGAGTAACAGGCGCCGCCGGGGAGCTGTTTTTT
CATSRVTGAAGELFF
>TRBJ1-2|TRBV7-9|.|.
TGTGCCAGCAGCTTAGGTTTCTCAGGGGAGGGCTACACCTTC
CASSLGFSGEGYTF
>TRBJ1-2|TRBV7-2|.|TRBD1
TGTGCCAGCAGCTTAAGACAGGGGGATGGCTACACCTTC
CASSLRQGDGYTF
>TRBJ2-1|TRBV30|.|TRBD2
TGTGCCTGGAGCTCCGGGACTAGCTACAATGAGCAGTTCTTC
CAWSSGTSYNEQFF
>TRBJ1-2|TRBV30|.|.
TGTGCCTGGAGTAGACGGGAATATGGCTACACCTTC
CAWSRREYGYTF
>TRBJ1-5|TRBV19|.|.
TGTGCCAGTACCTTTAGAGGAGACTCGGGGCAGCCCCAGCATTTT
CASTFRGDSGQPQHF
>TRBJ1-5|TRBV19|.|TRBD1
TGTGCCAGTAGAAACACCGGGACAGGGAGGTATCAGCCCCAGCATTTT
CASRNTGTGRYQPQHF